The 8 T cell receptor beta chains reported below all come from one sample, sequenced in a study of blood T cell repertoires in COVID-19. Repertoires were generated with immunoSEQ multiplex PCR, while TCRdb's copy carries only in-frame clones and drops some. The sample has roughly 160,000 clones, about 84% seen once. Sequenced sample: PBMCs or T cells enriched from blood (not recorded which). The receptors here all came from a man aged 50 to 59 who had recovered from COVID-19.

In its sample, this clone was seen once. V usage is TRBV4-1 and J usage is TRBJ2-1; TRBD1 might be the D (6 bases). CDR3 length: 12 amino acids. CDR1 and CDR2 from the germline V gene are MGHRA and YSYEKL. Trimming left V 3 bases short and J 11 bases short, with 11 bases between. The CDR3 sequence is CASSQVQGQQFF. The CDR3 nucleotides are TGCGCCAGCAGCCAGGTTCAGGGGCAGCAGTTCTTC.

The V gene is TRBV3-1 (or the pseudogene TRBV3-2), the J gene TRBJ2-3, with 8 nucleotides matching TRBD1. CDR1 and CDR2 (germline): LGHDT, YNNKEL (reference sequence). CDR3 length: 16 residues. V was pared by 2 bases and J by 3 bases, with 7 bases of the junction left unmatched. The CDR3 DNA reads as TGTGCCAGCAGCCAATTACAGGACAGGGTGACAGATACGCAGTATTTT. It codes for CASSQLQDRVTDTQYF.

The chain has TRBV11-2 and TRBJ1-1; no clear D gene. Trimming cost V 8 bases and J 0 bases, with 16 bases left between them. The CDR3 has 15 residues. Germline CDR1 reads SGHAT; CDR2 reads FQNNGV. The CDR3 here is CASGRGQTMNTEAFF. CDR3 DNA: TGTGCCAGCGGGCGTGGGCAGACCATGAACACTGAAGCTTTCTTT.

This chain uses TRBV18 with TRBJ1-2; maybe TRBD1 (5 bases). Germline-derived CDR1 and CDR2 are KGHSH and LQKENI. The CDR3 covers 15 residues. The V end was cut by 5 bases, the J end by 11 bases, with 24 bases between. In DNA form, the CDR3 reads TGTGCCAGCTCAGCGACAGTGAATGATGGGGAAGGGTACACCTTC. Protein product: CASSATVNDGEGYTF. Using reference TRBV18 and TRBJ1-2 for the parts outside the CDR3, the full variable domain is NAGVMQNPRHLVRRRGQEARLRCSPMKGHSHVYWYRQLPEEGLKFMVYLQKENIIDESGMPKERFSAEFPKEGPSILRIQQVVRGDSAAYFCASSATVNDGEGYTFGSGTRLTVV.

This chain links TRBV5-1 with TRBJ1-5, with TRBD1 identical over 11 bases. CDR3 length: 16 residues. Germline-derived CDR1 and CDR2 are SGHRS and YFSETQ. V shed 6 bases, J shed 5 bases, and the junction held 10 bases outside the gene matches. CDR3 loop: CASKSGTGGVDQPQHF. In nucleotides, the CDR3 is TGCGCCAGCAAATCAGGGACAGGGGGAGTAGATCAGCCCCAGCATTTT.

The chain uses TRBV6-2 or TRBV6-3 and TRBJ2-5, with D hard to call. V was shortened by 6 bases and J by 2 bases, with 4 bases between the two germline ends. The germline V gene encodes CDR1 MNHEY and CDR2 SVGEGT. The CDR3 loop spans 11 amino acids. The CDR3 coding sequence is TGTGCCAGCAGCCTACAAGAGACCCAGTACTTC. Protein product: CASSLQETQYF.

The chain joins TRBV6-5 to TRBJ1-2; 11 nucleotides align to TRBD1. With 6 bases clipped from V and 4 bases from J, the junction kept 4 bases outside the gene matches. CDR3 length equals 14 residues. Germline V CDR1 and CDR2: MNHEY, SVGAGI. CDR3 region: CASSLDRGPYGYTF. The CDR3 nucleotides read TGTGCCAGCAGCTTGGACAGGGGGCCCTATGGCTACACCTTC.

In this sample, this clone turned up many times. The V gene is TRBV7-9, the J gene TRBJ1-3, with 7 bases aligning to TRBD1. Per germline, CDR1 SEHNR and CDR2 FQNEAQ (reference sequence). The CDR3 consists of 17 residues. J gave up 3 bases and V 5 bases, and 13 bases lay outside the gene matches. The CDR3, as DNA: TGTGCCAGCAGCCCCGAAACAGGGGTAGGGTTTGGAAACACCATATATTTT. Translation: CASSPETGVGFGNTIYF. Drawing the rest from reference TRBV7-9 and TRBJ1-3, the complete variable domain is DTGVSQNPRHKITKRGQNVTFRCDPISEHNRLYWYRQTLGQGPEFLTYFQNEAQLEKSRLLSDRFSAERPKGSFSTLEIQRTEQGDSAMYLCASSPETGVGFGNTIYFGEGSWLTVV.